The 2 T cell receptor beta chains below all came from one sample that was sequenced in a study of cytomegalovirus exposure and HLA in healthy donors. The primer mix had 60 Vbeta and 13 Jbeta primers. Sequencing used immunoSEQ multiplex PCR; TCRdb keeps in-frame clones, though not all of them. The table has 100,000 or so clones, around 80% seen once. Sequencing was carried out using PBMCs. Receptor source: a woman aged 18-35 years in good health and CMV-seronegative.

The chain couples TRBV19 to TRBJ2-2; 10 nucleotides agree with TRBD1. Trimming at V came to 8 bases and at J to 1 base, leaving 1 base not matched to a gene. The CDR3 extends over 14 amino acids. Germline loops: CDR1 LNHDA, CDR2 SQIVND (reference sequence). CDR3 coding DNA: TGTGCCAGTGGGACAGGGGTGAACACCGGGGAGCTGTTTTTT. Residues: CASGTGVNTGELFF.

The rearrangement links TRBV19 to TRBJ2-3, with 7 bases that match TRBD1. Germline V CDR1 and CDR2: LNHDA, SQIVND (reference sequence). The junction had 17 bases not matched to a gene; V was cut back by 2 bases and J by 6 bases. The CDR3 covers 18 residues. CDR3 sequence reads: CASSISMGQITVSDTQYF. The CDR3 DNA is TGTGCCAGTAGTATATCTATGGGACAGATAACAGTGAGTGATACGCAGTATTTT.